The clone carrying this T cell receptor (beta chain) was counted between two and nine times. The record originates from a study of OX40 agonist ivuxolimab in advanced cancers. Turning to the study itself: Given to patients was ivuxolimab, an agonistic anti-OX40 (CD134) antibody.

The protocol was immunoSEQ multiplex PCR, while the TCRdb copy is restricted to in-frame clones and leaves out a portion. Found here are tens of thousands of clones, around 90% of them singletons; the top ten hold approximately 0.43%. This CDR3 has 15 amino acids. The germline gives CDR1 LNHDA, CDR2 SQIVND (reference sequence). V was shortened by 4 bases and J by 1 base, with 13 bases between the two germline ends. The rearrangement uses TRBV19 and TRBJ2-5; D gene unclear. The sequencing used CD4+ or CD8+ T cells sorted from blood, collected in a trial of the OX40 agonist ivuxolimab. This sequence originates from an adult with an advanced solid tumor such as melanoma, head and neck, liver or kidney cancer. CDR3 protein: CASSNPQVAQETQYF. For the CDR3, the DNA is TGTGCCAGTAGTAATCCACAAGTAGCCCAAGAGACCCAGTACTTC.